This is a list of T cell receptor beta chains from one sample in a study of blood T cell repertoires in COVID-19. The repertoire was sequenced with immunoSEQ multiplex PCR; TCRdb's copy has only in-frame clones and lacks some. The profile shows about 90,000 clones, 86% of them singletons. The material sequenced was peripheral blood. The receptor set was obtained from an elderly man with active or convalescent COVID-19. Each CDR3 is given without its conserved first and last residue. The order of the fields is J gene, V gene, CDR3 protein.

J gene: TRBJ1-1; V gene: TRBV12-3/TRBV12-4; CDR3 protein: ASSIERGTEAF
J gene: TRBJ2-7; V gene: TRBV5-1; CDR3 protein: ASSLDPGVYEQY
J gene: TRBJ2-7; V gene: TRBV30; CDR3 protein: AWSVGGSPAPGNEQY
J gene: TRBJ2-7; V gene: TRBV7-8; CDR3 protein: ASSLMSGSVYEQY
J gene: TRBJ2-3; V gene: TRBV18; CDR3 protein: AVGASTDTQY
J gene: TRBJ1-5; V gene: TRBV19; CDR3 protein: ASSRDSSNQPQH
J gene: TRBJ2-7; V gene: TRBV7-2; CDR3 protein: ASSPGLAGYEQY
J gene: TRBJ2-7; V gene: TRBV27; CDR3 protein: ASSPGQPYEQY
J gene: TRBJ2-4; V gene: TRBV6-5; CDR3 protein: ASSSRPGGPQNIQY
J gene: TRBJ2-7; V gene: TRBV5-1; CDR3 protein: ASTPAGTSLSYEQY